The 6 T cell receptor beta chains below come from one sample, sequenced in a study of breast tumors, draining lymph nodes, adjacent tissues. TCRdb analysed the multiplex PCR reads with MiXCR anew, one entry per CDR3 protein. Among tens of thousands of distinct CDR3 sequences listed, about 23% were seen once. The material sequenced was breast tumor tissue. The receptors originated from a female donor with breast cancer. Some clones in this sample may be carry-over from other donors' samples.

The J gene is TRBJ2-5, the V gene TRBV3-1, with 7 nucleotides matching TRBD1. The CDR3 sequence is 15 residues long. The germline V gene has CDR1 LGHDT and CDR2 YNNKEL (reference sequence). With 3 bases clipped from V and 2 bases from J, the junction kept 6 bases outside the gene matches. This chain's CDR3 is CASSHPHRGQETQYF. The CDR3, as DNA: TGTGCCAGCAGCCACCCACACAGGGGACAAGAGACCCAGTACTTC.

This clonotype was seen many times. This sequence joins TRBV10-3 and TRBJ2-1; 12 positions agree with TRBD2. Per the germline V gene, CDR1 is ENHRY and CDR2 is SYGVKD. The ends lost 2 bases at V and 6 bases at J; junction bases unmatched: 5. The CDR3 runs to 16 residues. The CDR3 sequence is CAISEPSSGRANEQFF. CDR3 in DNA: TGTGCCATCAGTGAGCCTTCTAGCGGGAGGGCCAATGAGCAGTTCTTC.

As for this clonotype: A clone one base away is much larger, so this may be a read error. The conserved phenylalanine or tryptophan is not found at the CDR3 terminus, so this likely reflects a read error. J is TRBJ1-2 and V is TRBV3-1, with D perhaps matching TRBD1 (5 bases). Germline CDR1 reads LGHDT; CDR2 reads YNNKEL (reference sequence). Trimming pared 3 bases from V and 6 bases from J, leaving 11 bases between. This CDR3 is 13 amino acids long. This CDR3 reads CASSHSGTDGYTS. The CDR3, as DNA: TGTGCCAGCAGCCACTCCGGGACGGATGGCTACACCTCC.

In this sample, this clonotype turned up many times. The genes are TRBV19 and TRBJ2-7, with 12 bases matching TRBD1. Germline V gene data show CDR1 as LNHDA and CDR2 as SQIVND (reference sequence). This CDR3 spans 13 amino acids. Unmatched junction bases numbered 5, after V lost 7 bases and J lost 7 bases. CDR3 protein: CASKGQGAGEQYF. CDR3 in DNA: TGTGCCAGTAAGGGACAGGGGGCTGGGGAGCAGTACTTC.

This clonotype was observed at least ten times. The chain combines TRBV9 with TRBJ2-7; possible D gene TRBD2, 5 bases. The CDR3 covers 13 residues. The germline V gene has CDR1 SGDLS and CDR2 YYNGEE. V lost 0 bases and J lost 7, with 11 bases in between. CDR3 loop: CASSVEGEREQYF. As DNA, the CDR3 is TGTGCCAGCAGCGTAGAGGGAGAGAGGGAGCAGTACTTC.

This clonotype has a handful of counts. The CDR3 region is CASEGGSYNEQFF. The DNA of the CDR3 is TGTGCCAGCGAGGGCGGCTCCTACAATGAGCAGTTCTTC. The gene calls are TRBV6-1 and TRBJ2-1; the D gene is possibly TRBD2 (5 bases). The CDR3 covers 13 residues. The V and J ends lost 8 bases and 0 bases respectively, with 8 bases between them. Germline CDR1 and CDR2: MNHNS and SASEGT.